A selection of T cell receptor beta chains follows, all from one sample in a study of human T cells and chemical hapten exposure. TCRdb reprocessed the RACE reads via MiXCR and lists one record per CDR3 protein. Here the sample spans about 180,000 distinct CDR3 sequences, just under 30% being singletons. The material sequenced was whole blood, taken in connection with sensitization to the hapten diphenylcyclopropenone (DPC). Source of these receptors: a woman aged 25 to 39 with alopecia areata. Some clones in this sample may be carry-over from other donors' samples. The CDR3 runs from the conserved cysteine through the conserved F or W. D genes are given only for firm matches. A row's size may be missing; if present it is once, few, many or a size class.

cdr3_length	clone_size	v_call	j_call	d_call	cdr3_nt	cdr3_aa
13	few	TRBV10-3	TRBJ2-7	.	TGTGCCATCAGTGGGACGGAGACCTACGAGCAGTACTTC	CAISGTETYEQYF
13	few	TRBV29-1	TRBJ1-2	.	TGCAGCGCCCTGACGGAAACTAACTATGGCTACACCTTC	CSALTETNYGYTF
14	.	TRBV5-1	TRBJ1-4	TRBD1	TGCGCCAGCAGCCGACAGGGATTAGATGAAAAACTGTTTTTT	CASSRQGLDEKLFF
12	many	TRBV28	TRBJ2-7	.	TGTGCCAGCAGCCTTAATAATTACGAGCAGTACTTC	CASSLNNYEQYF
14	.	TRBV7-9	TRBJ1-1	.	TGTGCCAGCAGCTTAGAGGGGCGCAATCATGAAGCTTTCTTT	CASSLEGRNHEAFF
14	.	TRBV7-2	TRBJ2-5	TRBD1	TGTGCCAGCAGTTTAGGGGGCCTCCAAGAGACCCAGTACTTC	CASSLGGLQETQYF
15	.	TRBV3-1	TRBJ2-7	TRBD1	TGTGCCAGCAGCCCCCAGACAGGGGGGGCCTACGAGCAGTACTTC	CASSPQTGGAYEQYF
16	.	TRBV5-1	TRBJ2-1	TRBD2	TGCGCCAGCAGCGCGAGGACTAGCGGGAGTGGCAATGAGCAGTTCTTC	CASSARTSGSGNEQFF
11	few	TRBV28	TRBJ1-1	.	TGTGCCAGCAGAGGACCCGGAGAAGCTTTCTTT	CASRGPGEAFF
14	few	TRBV23-1	TRBJ1-5	.	TGCGCCAGCAGTCAATCGGATTATGGTCAGCCCCAGCATTTT	CASSQSDYGQPQHF
14	.	TRBV7-9	TRBJ2-5	.	TGTGCCAGCAGCTTAGGACCCAGCCGAGAGACCCAGTACTTC	CASSLGPSRETQYF
14	.	TRBV30	TRBJ2-1	.	TGTGCCTGGAAGCCAGGTCGCTCCTACAATGAGCAGTTCTTC	CAWKPGRSYNEQFF
14	few	TRBV6-6	TRBJ1-6	.	TGTGCCAGCAGTTACTCAGGGGGGAATTCACCCCTCCACTTT	CASSYSGGNSPLHF
15	.	TRBV5-1	TRBJ1-4	.	TGCGCCAGCAGGTGGGGGTTCGGAACTAATGAAAAACTGTTTTTT	CASRWGFGTNEKLFF
13	few	TRBV29-1	TRBJ2-1	TRBD2	TGCAGCGTGGATAGCGGGAGCGCCAATGAGCAGTTCTTC	CSVDSGSANEQFF
16	.	TRBV12-3/TRBV12-4	TRBJ2-1	.	TGTGCCAGCAGGGGAGGTGGGACAAGCATCTACAATGAGCAGTTCTTC	CASRGGGTSIYNEQFF
12	few	TRBV29-1	TRBJ1-1	.	TGCAGCGTCGGTCAGGGCCACACTGAAGCTTTCTTT	CSVGQGHTEAFF
16	few	TRBV4-1	TRBJ2-1	.	TGCGCCAGCAGCCAAGATCCCAGTCTACGAAGCCGTGAGCAGTTCTTC	CASSQDPSLRSREQFF
13	once	TRBV7-9	TRBJ1-1	.	TGTGCCAGCAGCCCGCCGGGAGAGACTGAAGCTTTCTTT	CASSPPGETEAFF
15	few	TRBV7-2	TRBJ2-1	.	TGTGCCAGCAGCCTACAGGGATACTCCTACAATGAGCAGTTCTTC	CASSLQGYSYNEQFF
13	few	TRBV2	TRBJ1-1	TRBD1	TGTGCCAGCAGACAGGGGGCGGGCACTGAAGCTTTCTTT	CASRQGAGTEAFF
13	.	TRBV10-3	TRBJ2-3	.	TGTGCCATCAGTGACCAGACGGCAGATACGCAGTATTTT	CAISDQTADTQYF
12	.	TRBV5-1	TRBJ1-1	.	TGCGCCAGCAGCCCGGGAAGCGATGAAGCTTTCTTT	CASSPGSDEAFF
13	.	TRBV5-1	TRBJ1-1	.	TGCGCCAGCAGCTTGGACAGGCCCACTGAAGCTTTCTTT	CASSLDRPTEAFF
15	.	TRBV24-1	TRBJ2-3	TRBD2	TGTGCCACCAGTGAGGCTAGCGGGAATGTAGATACGCAGTATTTT	CATSEASGNVDTQYF
14	.	TRBV6-2/TRBV6-3	TRBJ2-7	.	TGTGCCAGCAGTTACCGTAGAGCCTCCGACGAGCAGTACTTC	CASSYRRASDEQYF
17	.	TRBV4-2	TRBJ2-5	.	TGTGCCAGCAGCCAAGATTACCGTTTGACGGGACAAGAGACCCAGTACTTC	CASSQDYRLTGQETQYF
18	.	TRBV11-2	TRBJ2-7	TRBD1	TGTGCCAGCAGCTTAGATAACCCCGTCAGGGGGCATCCCTACGAGCAGTACTTC	CASSLDNPVRGHPYEQYF
14	.	TRBV12-3/TRBV12-4	TRBJ2-6	TRBD1	TGTGCCAGTCAGGGGGTAACTGGGGCCAACGTCCTGACTTTC	CASQGVTGANVLTF
15	many	TRBV12-3/TRBV12-4	TRBJ2-3	TRBD2	TGTGCCAGCAGCCTACTAGCGGGGGTAACAGATACGCAGTATTTT	CASSLLAGVTDTQYF
13	few	TRBV20-1	TRBJ2-3	.	TGCAGTGCCGGAGGGTGGGGCACAGATACGCAGTATTTT	CSAGGWGTDTQYF
13	.	TRBV28	TRBJ2-1	.	TGTGCCACCACCGGGGGCGGGAGTAATGAGCAGTTCTTC	CATTGGGSNEQFF
12	few	TRBV29-1	TRBJ2-3	TRBD2	TGCAGCGTTGCTCTAGCGGGAGATACGCAGTATTTT	CSVALAGDTQYF
14	.	TRBV7-2	TRBJ2-3	.	TGTGCCAGCAGCTTAGGATTTGGCACAGATACGCAGTATTTT	CASSLGFGTDTQYF
14	.	TRBV4-1	TRBJ1-3	.	TGCGCCAGCAGCCAAGAATTGCGAGGGTACACCATATATTTT	CASSQELRGYTIYF
15	many	TRBV5-1	TRBJ2-2	.	TGTGCCAGCAGTTTGGGGACTGCCAACACCGGGGAGCTGTTTTTT	CASSLGTANTGELFF
12	.	TRBV29-1	TRBJ1-2	.	TGCAGCGCCGAAGTCTTACTCTATGGCTACACCTTC	CSAEVLLYGYTF
18	.	TRBV28	TRBJ2-3	TRBD2	TGTGCCAGCAGTTTAGGACTAGCGGGAGGGTTCAGCACAGATACGCAGTATTTT	CASSLGLAGGFSTDTQYF
14	few	TRBV5-1	TRBJ2-3	.	TGCGCCAGCAGCTGGGGGCAGGGTCCAGATACGCAGTATTTT	CASSWGQGPDTQYF
15	few	TRBV28	TRBJ2-5	.	TGTGCCAGCAGCACTATCCGGGGGCGAGAAGAGACCCAGTACTTC	CASSTIRGREETQYF
15	.	TRBV29-1	TRBJ1-1	TRBD1	TGCAGCGTTGAGGGAATCACAGGGGATTACACTGAAGCTTTCTTT	CSVEGITGDYTEAFF
15	.	TRBV20-1	TRBJ1-3	.	TGCAGTGCCAACTCTTTGGGGAGCTCTGGAAACACCATATATTTT	CSANSLGSSGNTIYF
14	.	TRBV28	TRBJ2-7	TRBD1	TGTGCCAGCAGGTGGGACAGGGGCTCCTACGAGCAGTACTTC	CASRWDRGSYEQYF
12	.	TRBV24-1	TRBJ2-7	.	TGTGCCACCAGTGATTTGCGGGACGAGCAGTACTTC	CATSDLRDEQYF
15	medium-sized	TRBV7-2	TRBJ2-3	.	TGTGCCAGCAGCTTAGTAGCTAAAAACACAGATACGCAGTATTTT	CASSLVAKNTDTQYF
12	.	TRBV6-6	TRBJ2-1	.	TGTGCCAGCAGTTACTCGGGACATGAGCAGTTCTTC	CASSYSGHEQFF
14	.	TRBV7-2	TRBJ1-2	.	TGTGCCAGCAGCTTAGGACGGACTGAGTATGGCTACACCTTC	CASSLGRTEYGYTF
14	few	TRBV9	TRBJ2-7	TRBD1	TGTGCCAGCAGCGTAGCTCAGGGGGCCTACGAGCAGTACTTC	CASSVAQGAYEQYF
16	few	TRBV7-2	TRBJ1-2	.	TGTGCCAGCAGCTCGTGGACTGACCTAACGGCACATGGCTACACCTTC	CASSSWTDLTAHGYTF
18	few	TRBV20-1	TRBJ2-3	TRBD2	TGCAGTGCTAGTTTTCTAGCGGGGGGCCGTCGTGAATTGGAGACGCAGTATTTT	CSASFLAGGRRELETQYF
16	.	TRBV4-1	TRBJ2-1	.	TGCGCCAGCAGCCAAGAGGAAATTAGCTACTACAATGAGCAGTTCTTC	CASSQEEISYYNEQFF
17	.	TRBV18	TRBJ2-6	.	TGTGCCAGCTCACCAATGGGGCAAAGCTCTGGGGCCAACGTCCTGACTTTC	CASSPMGQSSGANVLTF
15	.	TRBV10-3	TRBJ1-4	.	TGTGCCACCGGCAGGGTAGGAGCAACTAATGAAAAACTGTTTTTT	CATGRVGATNEKLFF